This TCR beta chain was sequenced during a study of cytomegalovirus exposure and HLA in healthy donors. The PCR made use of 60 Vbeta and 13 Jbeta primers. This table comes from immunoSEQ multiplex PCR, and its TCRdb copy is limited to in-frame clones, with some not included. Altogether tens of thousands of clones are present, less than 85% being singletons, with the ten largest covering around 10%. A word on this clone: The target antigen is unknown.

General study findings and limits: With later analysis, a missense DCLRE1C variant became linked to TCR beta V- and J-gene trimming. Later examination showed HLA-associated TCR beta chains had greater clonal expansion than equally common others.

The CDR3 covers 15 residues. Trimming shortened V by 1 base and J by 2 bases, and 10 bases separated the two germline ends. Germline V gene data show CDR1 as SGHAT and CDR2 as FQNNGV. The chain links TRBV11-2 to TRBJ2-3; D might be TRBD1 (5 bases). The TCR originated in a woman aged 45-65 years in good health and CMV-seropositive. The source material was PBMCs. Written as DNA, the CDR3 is TGTGCCAGCAGCTTAGTAGGGGCGGACACAGATACGCAGTATTTT. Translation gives CASSLVGADTDTQYF.